The clone carrying this T cell receptor (beta chain) was counted between two and nine times. In the study's own analysis: From reference gene primer amplification, estimates of nucleated cell counts were derived. TCRdb's copy holds only in-frame clones and misses some; the assay was immunoSEQ multiplex PCR. V and J calls plus clone size are reproduced from that table; the DNA served to infer D and trimming. The table has about 120,000 clones, roughly 79% seen once; the top ten hold over 9.5%. The entry originates in a study of blood T cell repertoires in COVID-19. Looking at the study overall: Acute and convalescent COVID-19 specimens originated in the United States, Italy and Spain. T cells, B-cell-depleted T cells, or PBMCs provided the cDNA or gDNA that served as material.

Trimming cost V 0 bases and J 5 bases, with 11 bases left between them. Germline values: CDR1 WNHNN, CDR2 SYGVQD (reference sequence). This CDR3 is built from 14 residues. This clonotype was obtained from a human donor in a cohort sampled during active COVID-19. J is TRBJ2-7 and V is TRBV10-1, with a possible D match to TRBD1 (5 bases). Sequencing used peripheral blood. CDR3 sequence reads: CASSESQGRHEQYF. CDR3 in DNA: TGCGCCAGCAGTGAGTCTCAGGGCCGGCACGAGCAGTACTTC.